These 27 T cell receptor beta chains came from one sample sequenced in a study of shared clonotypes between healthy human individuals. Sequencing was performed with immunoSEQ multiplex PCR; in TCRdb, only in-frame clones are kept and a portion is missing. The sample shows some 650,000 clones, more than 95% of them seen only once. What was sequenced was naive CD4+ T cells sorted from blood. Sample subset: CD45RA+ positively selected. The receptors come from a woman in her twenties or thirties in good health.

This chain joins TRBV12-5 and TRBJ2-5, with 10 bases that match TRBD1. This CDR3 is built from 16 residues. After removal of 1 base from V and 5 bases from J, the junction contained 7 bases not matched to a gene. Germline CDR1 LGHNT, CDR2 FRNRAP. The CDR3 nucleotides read TGTGCTAGTGGTTTGGGTTCAAGGACAGGGGGGGAGACCCAGTACTTC. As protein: CASGLGSRTGGETQYF.

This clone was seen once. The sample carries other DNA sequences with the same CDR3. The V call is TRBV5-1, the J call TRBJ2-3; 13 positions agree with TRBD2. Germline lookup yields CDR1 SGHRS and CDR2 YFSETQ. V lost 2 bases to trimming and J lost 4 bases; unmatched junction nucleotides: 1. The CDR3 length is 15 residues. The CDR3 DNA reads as TGCGCCAGCAGCTTCGGACTAGCGGGAGCAGATACGCAGTATTTT. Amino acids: CASSFGLAGADTQYF.

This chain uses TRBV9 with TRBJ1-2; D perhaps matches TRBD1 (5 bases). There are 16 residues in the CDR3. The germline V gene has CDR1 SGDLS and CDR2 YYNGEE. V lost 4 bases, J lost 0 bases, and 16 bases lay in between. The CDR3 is CASSTGTPDANYGYTF. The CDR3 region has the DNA TGTGCCAGCAGCACCGGGACGCCGGACGCTAACTATGGCTACACCTTC.

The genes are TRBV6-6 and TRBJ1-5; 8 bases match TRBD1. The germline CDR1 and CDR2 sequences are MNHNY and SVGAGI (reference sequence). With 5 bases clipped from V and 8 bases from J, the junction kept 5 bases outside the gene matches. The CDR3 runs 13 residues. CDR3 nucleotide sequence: TGTGCCAGCAGTCCGGACAGGGTCGAGCCCCAGCATTTT. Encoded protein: CASSPDRVEPQHF.

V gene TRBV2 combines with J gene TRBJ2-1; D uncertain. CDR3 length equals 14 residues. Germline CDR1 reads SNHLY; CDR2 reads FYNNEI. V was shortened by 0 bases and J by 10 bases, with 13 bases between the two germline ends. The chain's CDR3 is CASSEAAATREQFF. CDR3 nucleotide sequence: TGTGCCAGCAGTGAAGCTGCGGCTACCAGGGAGCAGTTCTTC.

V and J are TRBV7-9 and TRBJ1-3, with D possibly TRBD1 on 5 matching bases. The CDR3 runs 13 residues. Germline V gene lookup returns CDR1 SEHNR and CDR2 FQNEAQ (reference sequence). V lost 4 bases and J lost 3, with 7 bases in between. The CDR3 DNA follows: TGTGCCAGCAGCTACGACAGTGGAAACACCATATATTTT. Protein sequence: CASSYDSGNTIYF. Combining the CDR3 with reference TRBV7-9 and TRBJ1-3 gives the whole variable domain DTGVSQNPRHKITKRGQNVTFRCDPISEHNRLYWYRQTLGQGPEFLTYFQNEAQLEKSRLLSDRFSAERPKGSFSTLEIQRTEQGDSAMYLCASSYDSGNTIYFGEGSWLTVV.

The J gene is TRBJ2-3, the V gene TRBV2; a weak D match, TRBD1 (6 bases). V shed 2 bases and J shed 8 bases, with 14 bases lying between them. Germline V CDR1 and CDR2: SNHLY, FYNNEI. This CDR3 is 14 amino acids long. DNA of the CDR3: TGTGCCAGCAGTGAACTAGGGCCCAGGGGTACGCAGTATTTT. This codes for CASSELGPRGTQYF. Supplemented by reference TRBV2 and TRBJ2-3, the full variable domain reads EPEVTQTPSHQVTQMGQEVILRCVPISNHLYFYWYRQILGQKVEFLVSFYNNEISEKSEIFDDQFSVERPDGSNFTLKIRSTKLEDSAMYFCASSELGPRGTQYFGPGTRLTVL.

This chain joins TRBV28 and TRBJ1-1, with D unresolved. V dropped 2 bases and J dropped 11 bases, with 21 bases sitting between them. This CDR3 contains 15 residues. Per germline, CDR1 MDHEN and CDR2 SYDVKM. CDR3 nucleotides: TGTGCCAGCAGTTTAGGTACACGTAGGGTTGTTTTGGCTTTCTTT. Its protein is CASSLGTRRVVLAFF.

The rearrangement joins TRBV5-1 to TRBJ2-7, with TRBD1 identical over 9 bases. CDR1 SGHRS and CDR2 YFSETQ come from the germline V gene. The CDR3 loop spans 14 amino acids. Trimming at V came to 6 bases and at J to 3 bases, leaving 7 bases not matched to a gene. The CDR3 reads CASKMGQGIYEQYF. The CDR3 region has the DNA TGCGCCAGCAAAATGGGACAGGGCATCTACGAGCAGTACTTC.

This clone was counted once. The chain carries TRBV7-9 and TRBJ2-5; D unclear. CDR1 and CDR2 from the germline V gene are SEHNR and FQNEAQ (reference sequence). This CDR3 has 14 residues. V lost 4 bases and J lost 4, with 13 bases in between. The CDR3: CASSSTHPVETQYF. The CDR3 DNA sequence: TGTGCCAGCAGCTCGACCCACCCCGTAGAGACCCAGTACTTC.

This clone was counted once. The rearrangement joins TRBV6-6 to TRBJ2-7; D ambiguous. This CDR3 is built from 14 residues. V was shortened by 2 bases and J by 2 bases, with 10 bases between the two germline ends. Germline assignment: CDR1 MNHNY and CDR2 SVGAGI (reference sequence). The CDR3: CASSYQYGPYEQYF. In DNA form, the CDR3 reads TGTGCCAGCAGTTACCAATACGGGCCCTACGAGCAGTACTTC.

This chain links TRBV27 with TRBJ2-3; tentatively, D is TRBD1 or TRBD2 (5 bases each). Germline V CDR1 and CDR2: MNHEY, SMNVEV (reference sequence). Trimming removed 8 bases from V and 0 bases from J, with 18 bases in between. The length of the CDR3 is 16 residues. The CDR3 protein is CASGPGPASSTDTQYF. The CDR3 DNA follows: TGTGCCAGCGGCCCGGGACCAGCTTCTAGCACAGATACGCAGTATTTT.

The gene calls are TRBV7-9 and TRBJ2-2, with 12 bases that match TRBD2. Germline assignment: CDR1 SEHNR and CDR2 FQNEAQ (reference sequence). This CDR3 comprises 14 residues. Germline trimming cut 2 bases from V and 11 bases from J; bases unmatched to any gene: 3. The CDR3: CASSLPSGRAELFF. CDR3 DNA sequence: TGTGCCAGCAGCTTACCTAGCGGGAGGGCCGAGCTGTTTTTT.

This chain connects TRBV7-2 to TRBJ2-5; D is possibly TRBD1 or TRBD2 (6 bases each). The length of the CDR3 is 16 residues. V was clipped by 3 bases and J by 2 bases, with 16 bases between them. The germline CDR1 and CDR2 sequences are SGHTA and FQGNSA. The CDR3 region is CASSFPRGVLQETQYF. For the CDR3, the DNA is TGTGCCAGCAGCTTCCCAAGGGGGGTTTTACAAGAGACCCAGTACTTC.

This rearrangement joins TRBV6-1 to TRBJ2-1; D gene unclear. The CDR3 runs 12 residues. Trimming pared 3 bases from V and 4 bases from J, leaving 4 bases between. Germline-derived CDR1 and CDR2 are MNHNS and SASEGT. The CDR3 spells CASSEVYNEQFF. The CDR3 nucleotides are TGTGCCAGCAGTGAGGTGTACAATGAGCAGTTCTTC.

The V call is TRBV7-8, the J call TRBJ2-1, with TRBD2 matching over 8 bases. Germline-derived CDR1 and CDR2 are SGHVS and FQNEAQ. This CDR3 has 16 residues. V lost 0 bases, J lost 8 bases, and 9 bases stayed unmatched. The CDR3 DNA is TGTGCCAGCAGCTTAGCACCGTCACGGGAGGGCCATGAGCAGTTCTTC. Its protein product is CASSLAPSREGHEQFF. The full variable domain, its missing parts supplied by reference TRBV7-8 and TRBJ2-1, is GAGVSQSPRYKVAKRGQDVALRCDPISGHVSLFWYQQALGQGPEFLTYFQNEAQLDKSGLPSDRFFAERPEGSVSTLKIQRTQQEDSAVYLCASSLAPSREGHEQFFGPGTRLTVL.

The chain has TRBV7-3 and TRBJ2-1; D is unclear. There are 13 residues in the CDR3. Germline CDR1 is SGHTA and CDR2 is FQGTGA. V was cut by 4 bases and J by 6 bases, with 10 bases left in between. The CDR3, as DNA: TGTGCCAGCAGCTCACTCCGGTTCAATGAGCAGTTCTTC. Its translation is CASSSLRFNEQFF.

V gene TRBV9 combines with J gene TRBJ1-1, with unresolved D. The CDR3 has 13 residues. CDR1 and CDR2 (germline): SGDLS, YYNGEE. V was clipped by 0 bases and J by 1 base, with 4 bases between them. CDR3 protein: CASSVEQNTEAFF. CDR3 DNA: TGTGCCAGCAGCGTAGAACAGAACACTGAAGCTTTCTTT.

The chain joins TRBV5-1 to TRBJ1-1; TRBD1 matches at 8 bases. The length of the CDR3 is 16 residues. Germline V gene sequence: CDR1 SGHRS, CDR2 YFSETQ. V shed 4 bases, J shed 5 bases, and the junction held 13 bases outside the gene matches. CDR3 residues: CASSTGQGGSGTEAFF. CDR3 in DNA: TGCGCCAGCAGCACAGGACAGGGTGGGTCGGGGACTGAAGCTTTCTTT.

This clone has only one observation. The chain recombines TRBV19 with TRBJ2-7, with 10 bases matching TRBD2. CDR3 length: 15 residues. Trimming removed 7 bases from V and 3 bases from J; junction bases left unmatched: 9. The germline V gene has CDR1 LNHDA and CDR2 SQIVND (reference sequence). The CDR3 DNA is TGTGCCAGTACCCGGACTAGCGGAGATTACTACGAGCAGTACTTC. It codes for CASTRTSGDYYEQYF.

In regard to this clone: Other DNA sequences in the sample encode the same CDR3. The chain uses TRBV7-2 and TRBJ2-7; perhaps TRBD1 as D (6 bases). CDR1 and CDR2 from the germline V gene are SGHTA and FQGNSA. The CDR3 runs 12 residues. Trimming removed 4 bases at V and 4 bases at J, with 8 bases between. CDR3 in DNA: TGTGCCAGCAGCTCCCAGGGGTACGAGCAGTACTTC. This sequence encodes CASSSQGYEQYF.

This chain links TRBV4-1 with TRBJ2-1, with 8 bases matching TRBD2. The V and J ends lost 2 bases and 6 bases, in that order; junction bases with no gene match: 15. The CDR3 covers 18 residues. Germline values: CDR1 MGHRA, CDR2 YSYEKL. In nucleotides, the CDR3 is TGCGCCAGCAGCCAATTCGGCCGGGGTAGCGGGATTCGCAATGAGCAGTTCTTC. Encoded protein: CASSQFGRGSGIRNEQFF.

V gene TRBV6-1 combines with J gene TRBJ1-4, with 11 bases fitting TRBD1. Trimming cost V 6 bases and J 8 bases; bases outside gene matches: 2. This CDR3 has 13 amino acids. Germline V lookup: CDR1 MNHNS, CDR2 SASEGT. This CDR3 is CASSRDRGEKLFF. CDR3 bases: TGTGCCAGCAGCCGGGACAGGGGGGAAAAACTGTTTTTT.

CDR3 protein: CASSLDVVTSTEAFF. As DNA, the CDR3 is TGTGCCAGCAGTTTAGATGTGGTGACGAGCACTGAAGCTTTCTTT. The V and J genes are TRBV27 and TRBJ1-1, with D unresolved. Germline assignment: CDR1 MNHEY and CDR2 SMNVEV (reference sequence). The CDR3 loop spans 15 amino acids. The germline V and J ends were trimmed by 2 bases and 4 bases, with 14 bases remaining between them.

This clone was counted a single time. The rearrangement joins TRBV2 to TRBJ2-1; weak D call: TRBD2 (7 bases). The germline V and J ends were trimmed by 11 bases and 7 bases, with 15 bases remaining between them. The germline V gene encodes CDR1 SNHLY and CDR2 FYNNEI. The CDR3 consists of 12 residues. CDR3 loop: CAGGGSRNEQFF. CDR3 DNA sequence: TGTGCCGGGGGGGGCAGCAGAAATGAGCAGTTCTTC.

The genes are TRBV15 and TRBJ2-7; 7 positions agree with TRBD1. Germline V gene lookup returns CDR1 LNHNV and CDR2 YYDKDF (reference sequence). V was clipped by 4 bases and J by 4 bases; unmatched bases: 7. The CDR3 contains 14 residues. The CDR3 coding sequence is TGTGCCACCAGCACCCAACAGGGGAGTTACGAGCAGTACTTC. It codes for CATSTQQGSYEQYF.

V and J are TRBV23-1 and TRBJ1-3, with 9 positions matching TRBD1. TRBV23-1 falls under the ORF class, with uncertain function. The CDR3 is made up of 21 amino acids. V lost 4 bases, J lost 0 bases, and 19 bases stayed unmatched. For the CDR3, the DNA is TGCGCCAGCAGTCCACAAAGACCGGGACAGGGTATTCGTAGCTCTGGAAACACCATATATTTT. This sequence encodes CASSPQRPGQGIRSSGNTIYF.